These 17 T cell receptor beta chains originate from one sample sequenced in a study of blood T cell repertoires in COVID-19. Produced via immunoSEQ multiplex PCR; TCRdb's table is partial and in-frame only. Of about 69,000 clones listed, 86% are singletons. Sequencing was performed on peripheral blood. These receptors were obtained from a man aged 30 to 45 with acute or convalescent COVID-19.

The genes are TRBV7-9 and TRBJ2-1; 10 bases are shared with TRBD1. V lost 5 bases and J lost 5; bases outside the gene matches: 6. This CDR3 has 15 residues. The V gene's germline CDR1 is SEHNR and CDR2 FQNEAQ (reference sequence). The DNA for the CDR3 is TGTGCCAGCAGCAGGGGACAGGGGATAAACAATGAGCAGTTCTTC. This encodes CASSRGQGINNEQFF. Combining the CDR3 with reference TRBV7-9 and TRBJ2-1 gives the whole variable domain DTGVSQNPRHKITKRGQNVTFRCDPISEHNRLYWYRQTLGQGPEFLTYFQNEAQLEKSRLLSDRFSAERPKGSFSTLEIQRTEQGDSAMYLCASSRGQGINNEQFFGPGTRLTVL.

This chain connects TRBV19 to TRBJ1-5, with D unclear. CDR3 size: 16 residues. Germline CDR1 is LNHDA and CDR2 is SQIVND (reference sequence). V gave up 6 bases and J gave up 2 bases, with 17 bases separating them. CDR3 sequence reads: CASSAGLREGNQPQHF. Here the CDR3 DNA reads TGTGCCAGTAGCGCCGGACTCCGGGAAGGCAATCAGCCCCAGCATTTT.

The chain employs TRBV18 and TRBJ1-5; 11 positions agree with TRBD1. The V and J ends lost 5 bases and 1 base, in that order; junction bases with no gene match: 4. The length of the CDR3 is 16 residues. CDR1 and CDR2 from the germline V gene are KGHSH and LQKENI. The CDR3 nucleotides read TGTGCCAGCTCAGGACAGGGGGCCCAGAGCAATCAGCCCCAGCATTTT. Its protein is CASSGQGAQSNQPQHF.

The V call is TRBV5-1, the J call TRBJ1-1; TRBD1 matches at 10 bases. Germline CDR1 and CDR2: SGHRS and YFSETQ. With 3 bases clipped from V and 8 bases from J, the junction kept 7 bases outside the gene matches. The CDR3 extends over 14 amino acids. CDR3 coding DNA: TGCGCCAGCAGCTCTCCGGGACAGGGGCCAGAAGCTTTCTTT. Translating it yields CASSSPGQGPEAFF.

V and J are TRBV28 and TRBJ1-1; possibly TRBD1 for D (6 bases). The CDR3 consists of 14 residues. Germline lookup yields CDR1 MDHEN and CDR2 SYDVKM. Trimming removed 8 bases from V and 0 bases from J, with 13 bases in between. This CDR3 is CASFIQGMNTEAFF. The CDR3 DNA sequence: TGTGCCAGCTTTATACAGGGCATGAACACTGAAGCTTTCTTT.

The chain combines TRBV7-2 with TRBJ1-6, with 10 bases lining up with TRBD1. CDR3 length equals 14 residues. From germline, CDR1 is SGHTA and CDR2 FQGNSA. The V segment lost 6 bases and the J segment 7 bases; nucleotides outside the gene matches: 3. The CDR3: CASSTGQGNSPLHF. Here the CDR3 DNA reads TGTGCCAGCAGTACGGGACAGGGGAATTCACCCCTCCACTTT.

The chain's CDR3 is CASSYGTGRAFF. The CDR3 DNA is TGTGCCAGCAGTTACGGGACAGGGCGAGCTTTCTTT. The V call is TRBV6-5, the J call TRBJ1-1; 9 bases line up with TRBD1. Per the germline V gene, CDR1 is MNHEY and CDR2 is SVGAGI. The CDR3 runs to 12 residues. Trimming removed 2 bases from V and 10 bases from J; junction bases left unmatched: 2.

By sample fraction, this clone is medium-sized (0.01 to 0.1%). The V gene is TRBV27, the J gene TRBJ2-3, with D possibly matching TRBD2 (6 bases). Per germline, CDR1 MNHEY and CDR2 SMNVEV (reference sequence). The CDR3 consists of 14 residues. Trimming left V 4 bases short and J 3 bases short, with 11 bases between. CDR3 in DNA: TGTGCCAGCAGTTCTCGGGCGGGGACAGATACGCAGTATTTT. Protein product: CASSSRAGTDTQYF.

This sequence joins TRBV2 and TRBJ2-5; tentative D call: TRBD1 (6 bases). V was shortened by 5 bases and J by 7 bases, with 11 bases between the two germline ends. The CDR3 is 12 residues long. The germline CDR1 and CDR2 sequences are SNHLY and FYNNEI. The CDR3 sequence is CASSWDMGTQYF. The CDR3 coding sequence is TGTGCCAGCAGTTGGGACATGGGGACCCAGTACTTC.

This clone was detected once. The CDR3 DNA is TGTGCCAGCAGTGAGGGACAGGGAACTAACTATGGCTACACCTTC. Amino acids: CASSEGQGTNYGYTF. V usage is TRBV2 and J usage is TRBJ1-2; 9 positions match TRBD1. J gave up 0 bases and V 3 bases, and 2 bases lay outside the gene matches. This CDR3 has 15 amino acids. Germline V lookup: CDR1 SNHLY, CDR2 FYNNEI. The whole variable domain, filled in from reference TRBV2 and TRBJ1-2, reads EPEVTQTPSHQVTQMGQEVILRCVPISNHLYFYWYRQILGQKVEFLVSFYNNEISEKSEIFDDQFSVERPDGSNFTLKIRSTKLEDSAMYFCASSEGQGTNYGYTFGSGTRLTVV.

The chain uses TRBV7-9 and TRBJ1-2; 8 positions agree with TRBD1. This CDR3 has 14 amino acids. V lost 4 bases, J lost 3 bases, and 4 bases stayed unmatched. The V gene's germline CDR1 is SEHNR and CDR2 FQNEAQ (reference sequence). CDR3 protein: CASSSNRGDYGYTF. The CDR3 DNA follows: TGTGCCAGCAGCTCCAACAGGGGGGACTATGGCTACACCTTC.

The V call is TRBV5-4, the J call TRBJ1-2; 7 bases are shared with TRBD1. J was trimmed by 6 bases and V by 4 bases; bases with no gene match: 6. The CDR3 extends over 13 amino acids. Germline CDR1 and CDR2: SGHNT and YYREEE (reference sequence). The CDR3 nucleotides read TGTGCCAGCAGCCGGCCAGGGGGTAATGGCTACACCTTC. This translates into CASSRPGGNGYTF.

The rearrangement joins TRBV19 to TRBJ1-5; D uncertain. The CDR3 has 15 residues. Trimming shortened V by 3 bases and J by 3 bases, and 12 bases separated the two germline ends. CDR1 and CDR2 from the germline V gene are LNHDA and SQIVND (reference sequence). CDR3: CASSMRHSNNQPQHF. Written as DNA, the CDR3 is TGTGCCAGTAGTATGAGACACTCTAACAATCAGCCCCAGCATTTT.

The rearrangement uses TRBV20-1 and TRBJ1-1; D gene uncertain. Deletions cut 6 bases from V and 11 bases from J, with 13 bases between. Germline values: CDR1 DFQATT, CDR2 SNEGSKA (reference sequence). There are 10 residues in the CDR3. The CDR3 is CSATHSRAFF. The CDR3 region has the DNA TGCAGTGCCACCCATTCGAGGGCTTTCTTT.

The chain couples TRBV11-2 to TRBJ1-2; 8 nucleotides agree with TRBD1. CDR1 is SGHAT and CDR2 is FQNNGV in the germline V gene. Trimming cost V 2 bases and J 8 bases; bases outside gene matches: 4. The CDR3 totals 13 residues. CDR3 residues: CASSLQGARGYTF. In DNA, the CDR3 is TGTGCCAGCAGCTTACAGGGGGCGAGAGGCTACACCTTC.

The chain has TRBV10-3 and TRBJ2-3; 7 bases are a match to TRBD2. Trimming cost V 9 bases and J 6 bases; bases outside gene matches: 3. There are 11 residues in the CDR3. Per the germline V gene, CDR1 is ENHRY and CDR2 is SYGVKD. CDR3 sequence (DNA): TGTGCCATGGGGGAGGGGGATACGCAGTATTTT. It specifies CAMGEGDTQYF.

A single count supports this clone. The gene calls are TRBV28 and TRBJ2-1; 10 positions match TRBD1. Trimming at V came to 1 base and at J to 11 bases, leaving 14 bases not matched to a gene. The CDR3 length is 17 residues. Germline V CDR1 and CDR2: MDHEN, SYDVKM. The CDR3 DNA is TGTGCCAGCAGTTTATTTGGGTTCGGGGACAGGGGAACTAAGCAGTTCTTC. Translating it yields CASSLFGFGDRGTKQFF.